A selection of T cell receptor beta chains follows, all from one sample in a study of cytomegalovirus exposure and HLA in healthy donors. Clones were sequenced by immunoSEQ multiplex PCR, and TCRdb holds only the in-frame ones, with some missing. The data hold 150,000 to 200,000 clones, with about 96% observed a single time. Material: PBMCs. The source is a woman aged 18 to 35 in good health and CMV-seronegative. CDR3s include the opening cysteine and the closing phenylalanine or tryptophan. The D gene is left open where the match is weak. The size entry is marked missing in some rows and otherwise reads once, few, many or a size class.

NA | NA | TRBJ2-7 | TRBV11-2 | CASSLAGSEQYF | TGTGCCAGCAGCTTAGCCGGTTCCGAGCAGTACTTC
NA | TRBD2 | TRBJ2-1 | TRBV6-5 | CASSKGLAGGYEQFF | TGTGCCAGCAGTAAGGGACTAGCGGGGGGGTATGAGCAGTTCTTC
NA | NA | TRBJ1-1 | TRBV18 | CASSPPGAMNTEAFF | TGTGCCAGCTCACCCCCGGGTGCCATGAACACTGAAGCTTTCTTT
NA | NA | TRBJ2-3 | TRBV6-1 | CASSAGFTQYF | TGTGCCAGCAGCGCAGGGTTTACGCAGTATTTT
NA | TRBD1 | TRBJ1-6 | TRBV6-6 | CASSNRRGTGESPLHF | TGTGCCAGCAGTAACAGGCGCGGGACAGGCGAATCACCCCTCCACTTT
NA | NA | TRBJ1-1 | TRBV7-9 | CASSPHPRETEAFF | TGTGCCAGCAGCCCACACCCCAGGGAAACTGAAGCTTTCTTT
NA | TRBD1 | TRBJ2-3 | TRBV2 | CASRGGAGDTQYF | TGTGCCAGCAGAGGGGGCGCGGGAGATACGCAGTATTTT
once | NA | TRBJ2-7 | TRBV14 | CASSLGTPYEQYF | TGTGCCAGCAGCCTCGGGACACCCTACGAGCAGTACTTC
NA | NA | TRBJ1-3 | TRBV4-3 | CASSQDTALSGNTIYF | TGCGCCAGCAGCCAAGATACCGCACTCTCTGGAAACACCATATATTTT
NA | NA | TRBJ2-2 | TRBV7-9 | CASSLPGLNTGELFF | TGTGCCAGCAGCCTTCCGGGTTTGAACACCGGGGAGCTGTTTTTT
few | TRBD1 | TRBJ2-1 | TRBV6-6 | CASSYTGTGGSYEQFF | TGTGCCAGCAGTTACACCGGGACAGGGGGCAGCTATGAGCAGTTCTTC
NA | TRBD2 | TRBJ2-1 | TRBV7-9 | CASSLVVAGAYNEQFF | TGTGCCAGCAGCTTAGTTGTAGCGGGGGCATACAATGAGCAGTTCTTC
NA | NA | TRBJ2-6 | TRBV25-1 | CASSESGLGANVLTF | TGTGCCAGCAGTGAGTCAGGGCTCGGGGCCAACGTCCTGACTTTC
NA | NA | TRBJ1-2 | TRBV2 | CASSLGEAYGYTF | TGTGCCAGCAGCCTCGGGGAGGCCTATGGCTACACCTTC
NA | NA | TRBJ2-3 | TRBV27 | CASSPTTSGTQYF | TGTGCCAGCAGCCCGACTACCTCGGGTACGCAGTATTTT
NA | TRBD2 | TRBJ2-2 | TRBV11-3 | CASSSSSGGVPNGELFF | TGTGCCAGCAGCTCCTCTAGCGGGGGTGTTCCGAACGGGGAGCTGTTTTTT
NA | NA | TRBJ2-1 | TRBV29-1 | CSVEKTTYNEQFF | TGCAGCGTTGAGAAGACTACTTACAATGAGCAGTTCTTC
NA | TRBD1 | TRBJ1-4 | TRBV27 | CASSAIQGAGEKLFF | TGTGCCAGCAGTGCAATACAGGGGGCTGGAGAAAAACTGTTTTTT
NA | NA | TRBJ1-1 | TRBV11-2 | CASSFGGGRGGTEAFF | TGTGCCAGCAGCTTCGGGGGAGGGAGGGGAGGCACTGAAGCTTTCTTT
NA | NA | TRBJ2-7 | TRBV7-9 | CASSLAWQNYEQYF | TGTGCCAGCAGCTTAGCTTGGCAGAACTACGAGCAGTACTTC
NA | NA | TRBJ1-4 | TRBV18 | CASSPDSINEKLFF | TGTGCCAGCTCACCGGACAGTATAAATGAAAAACTGTTTTTT
NA | TRBD2 | TRBJ2-1 | TRBV9 | CASSVGAGGANEQFF | TGTGCCAGCAGCGTGGGGGCGGGGGGGGCCAATGAGCAGTTCTTC
NA | NA | TRBJ2-2 | TRBV11-3 | CASSLGLDAGELFF | TGTGCCAGCAGCTTGGGTCTAGACGCCGGGGAGCTGTTTTTT
NA | NA | TRBJ1-2 | TRBV5-1 | CASSLGPGTSYYGYTF | TGCGCCAGCAGCTTGGGGCCTGGGACAAGTTACTATGGCTACACCTTC
NA | NA | TRBJ1-1 | TRBV19 | CASSGPRAFF | TGTGCCAGTTCTGGTCCTCGGGCTTTCTTT
NA | TRBD2 | TRBJ2-1 | TRBV4-1 | CASSQGDGGLLHNEQFF | TGCGCCAGCAGCCAAGGTGACGGGGGGTTACTACACAATGAGCAGTTCTTC
NA | NA | TRBJ2-3 | TRBV7-9 | CASSLLRGATDTQYF | TGTGCCAGCAGCTTACTCCGGGGGGCCACAGATACGCAGTATTTT
NA | NA | TRBJ2-3 | TRBV4-1 | CASSSSSTDYTDRQYF | TGCGCCAGCTCTTCCTCCTCCACGGACTACACAGATAGGCAGTATTTT
NA | NA | TRBJ2-5 | TRBV19 | CASSQFGETQYF | TGTGCCAGTAGCCAGTTTGGAGAGACCCAGTACTTC
NA | TRBD1 | TRBJ1-5 | TRBV19 | CASSFGTGTSNQPQHF | TGTGCCAGTAGCTTCGGGACAGGAACCAGCAATCAGCCCCAGCATTTT
once | NA | TRBJ1-3 | TRBV11-1 | CASSLTGSSGNTIYF | TGTGCCAGCAGCTTAACAGGCAGCTCTGGAAACACCATATATTTT
NA | NA | TRBJ1-4 | TRBV15 | CATSRDGSTNEKLFF | TGTGCCACCAGCAGAGACGGGTCAACTAATGAAAAACTGTTTTTT
NA | NA | TRBJ2-1 | TRBV7-3 | CASSPVASLINEQFF | TGTGCCAGCAGCCCCGTGGCTAGTTTGATCAATGAGCAGTTCTTC
NA | TRBD2 | TRBJ2-5 | TRBV15 | CATSRGLAGRETQYF | TGTGCCACCAGCAGGGGACTAGCGGGGCGGGAGACCCAGTACTTC
NA | NA | TRBJ2-3 | TRBV27 | CASSWGGTDTQYF | TGTGCCAGCAGTTGGGGAGGCACAGATACGCAGTATTTT
NA | NA | TRBJ1-4 | TRBV18 | CASSPYAGVDEKLFF | TGTGCCAGCTCACCATATGCGGGGGTTGATGAAAAACTGTTTTTT
NA | NA | TRBJ1-2 | TRBV5-1 | CASSLVRGMGGYTF | TGCGCCAGCAGCTTGGTAAGAGGGATGGGTGGCTACACCTTC
NA | TRBD1 | TRBJ1-2 | TRBV7-9 | CASSLEILGQLRRGHTF | TGTGCCAGCAGCTTAGAGATTTTGGGACAGCTCAGGCGCGGCCACACCTTC
NA | NA | TRBJ1-1 | TRBV18 | CASSPTQVGLGSRTEAFF | TGTGCCAGCTCACCTACACAGGTAGGGTTAGGATCCCGGACTGAAGCTTTCTTT
NA | NA | TRBJ2-5 | TRBV18 | CASSPPGRGETQYF | TGTGCCAGCTCACCACCGGGCAGGGGAGAGACCCAGTACTTC
NA | TRBD2 | TRBJ2-3 | TRBV7-3 | CASSFTSGGLSTQYF | TGTGCCAGCAGCTTTACTAGCGGGGGGCTGAGCACGCAGTATTTT
NA | TRBD2 | TRBJ2-1 | TRBV11-2 | CASSLSGGASEQFF | TGTGCCAGCAGCTTAAGCGGGGGGGCCAGTGAGCAGTTCTTC